This is a list of T cell receptor beta chains from one sample in a study of tumor and adjacent non-tumor tissue in lung cancer. One entry per CDR3 protein, called by TCRdb with MiXCR from the multiplex PCR reads. This repertoire shows some 80,000 distinct CDR3 sequences, roughly three quarters found once; its top ten account for less than 25%. The sequenced sample consisted of distant non-tumor lung tissue. The receptors derive from a woman aged 45-60 years with non-small cell lung cancer. CDR3s include the opening cysteine and the closing phenylalanine or tryptophan. The D gene is left open where the match is weak. The size entry is marked missing in some rows and otherwise reads once, few, many or a size class.

>.|TRBJ2-7|TRBV29-1|TRBD1
TGCAGCGTTGAGGGGACAGGGTCCTATAAGCAGTACTTC
CSVEGTGSYKQYF
>.|TRBJ1-4|TRBV6-5|.
TGTGCCAGTGGAGGGAAAGGGGGGGGAAAACTGTTTTTT
CASGGKGGGKLFF
>few|TRBJ2-7|TRBV29-1|.
TGCAGCGTTGATTCATGGCAAGGGGCGAAGAACGAGCAGTACTTC
CSVDSWQGAKNEQYF
>medium-sized|TRBJ2-7|TRBV29-1|.
TGCAGCGTTGTTAAGGGGAGCGAGCAGTACTTC
CSVVKGSEQYF
>.|TRBJ2-7|TRBV6-1|.
TGTGCCAGCAGTGAAGGCCCACAATCCCACGAGCAGTACTTC
CASSEGPQSHEQYF
>many|TRBJ1-2|TRBV29-1|.
TGCAGCGTCCCCGGGGGGTTCTATGGCTACACCTTC
CSVPGGFYGYTF
>.|TRBJ1-4|TRBV6-1|.
TGTGCCAGCAGTGTTGCAAGTCTTAATGAAAGACTGTTTTTT
CASSVASLNERLFF
>few|TRBJ2-3|TRBV5-4|TRBD2
TGTGCTAGCAGCGGACTAGCGGTAGGGAGGGATACGCAGTATTTT
CASSGLAVGRDTQYF
>.|TRBJ2-1|TRBV29-1|.
TGCAGCGTTGCATCCCGAGGGAGCAATGAGCAGTTCTTC
CSVASRGSNEQFF
>once|TRBJ2-1|TRBV12-5|TRBD1
TGTACTAGTGGTTTGGGACAGGGGCCCTACAATGAGCAGTCCTTC
CTSGLGQGPYNEQSF
>once|TRBJ2-7|TRBV14|TRBD1
TGTGTCAGCAGTTTCTGGACAGGGATAACCTACGAGCAGTACTTC
CVSSFWTGITYEQYF
>few|TRBJ2-7|TRBV12-3/TRBV12-4|TRBD2
TGTACCAGCGGAACGGGAGGCCATAGCTCCTACGAGCAGTACTTC
CTSGTGGHSSYEQYF
>.|TRBJ2-1|TRBV10-1|.
TGCGCCAGCAGTGCAACCCCTTCACGGGAGCAGTTCTTC
CASSATPSREQFF
>.|TRBJ2-1|TRBV10-3|.
TGTGCCATCAGTGTGTCAGACAACCTCAATGAGCGGTTCTTC
CAISVSDNLNERFF
>.|TRBJ2-7|TRBV29-1|TRBD2
TGCAGCATCATCAGCGGGAGGGCAATCCACAAGGAGTACTTC
CSIISGRAIHKEYF
>once|TRBJ2-2|TRBV29-1|TRBD2
TGCAGTGTTGAAGATGAAGAGACTAGCGGGAGTTTTCCCGGGGAGCTGTTTTTT
CSVEDEETSGSFPGELFF
>.|TRBJ1-1|TRBV4-1|.
TGCGCCAGCAACCAAGGATTGAGGGACATCTCCTCTGAAGCTTACTTT
CASNQGLRDISSEAYF
>.|TRBJ2-2|TRBV28|TRBD2
TGTGCCAACAGTCGGACTAGCGCTGCCGGTGAGCTGTTTTTT
CANSRTSAAGELFF
>.|TRBJ1-1|TRBV6-6|.
TGTGCCAGCAGTTACCCAGAAGTGAACACTGAAGATTTTTTT
CASSYPEVNTEDFF
>few|TRBJ2-4|TRBV28|.
TGTGCCGGCAGCCTATCACGGACTTACAAAAACATTCAGTACTTC
CAGSLSRTYKNIQYF
>.|TRBJ2-3|TRBV4-2|TRBD2
TGTGCCAACAGCCTAGCGGCGCAACAAGATACGCAGTATTTC
CANSLAAQQDTQYF
>.|TRBJ1-3|TRBV12-3/TRBV12-4|.
TGTGCCATTGGGTCCTCGGCTTCCCGAAACACCATATATTTT
CAIGSSASRNTIYF
>many|TRBJ2-7|TRBV5-1|.
TGCGCCAGCAGCTTGGATACGGGGCCCGAGCAGTACTTC
CASSLDTGPEQYF
>.|TRBJ2-1|TRBV6-5|.
TGTGCCAGCAGCCCCCGACCCGAGGGAGGCTACAATGAGAAGTTATTC
CASSPRPEGGYNEKLF
>once|TRBJ1-1|TRBV11-2|.
TGTGCCAGCAGTTTCTTTCCCCAGGGGACCGAAGCTTTCTTT
CASSFFPQGTEAFF
>.|TRBJ2-6|TRBV24-1|.
TGTGCCACCAGTGCCTCTGGGACCAACGTCCTGACTTTC
CATSASGTNVLTF
>many|TRBJ1-5|TRBV7-8|.
TGTGCCAGCAGTTCCGAGCGCAATCAGCCCCAGCATTTT
CASSSERNQPQHF
>.|TRBJ1-4|TRBV6-1|.
TGTGCTAGCTGTGAGATTCCCGAAAAACTGTTTTTT
CASCEIPEKLFF
>many|TRBJ2-2|TRBV10-2|TRBD2
TGCGCCAGCAGAGGACTAGCGGCGGACACCGGGGAGCTGTTTTTT
CASRGLAADTGELFF
>.|TRBJ2-1|TRBV24-1|.
TGTGCCACCAGTGACTCACTAGCAGGGGATGGGCAGTTCTTC
CATSDSLAGDGQFF
>.|TRBJ2-7|TRBV6-5|TRBD2
TGTGCCAGCAGTTACTCGATATACGGATTAGCGGGAGGGGCGCAGTACTTC
CASSYSIYGLAGGAQYF
>.|TRBJ2-3|TRBV5-1|TRBD1
TGCGCAAACAGCTTGACAGGGCGAGCCGATACGCAGTATTTT
CANSLTGRADTQYF
>.|TRBJ2-1|TRBV6-2/TRBV6-3|.
TGTGCCAGCAGTTTAGTCCCGTACAATGAGCAGCTCTTC
CASSLVPYNEQLF
>once|TRBJ2-5|TRBV6-1|TRBD2
TGTGCCAGTGGGGGCCGGACTAGCGCTTACCAAGAGACCCACTACTTC
CASGGRTSAYQETHYF
>.|TRBJ2-3|TRBV6-1|.
TGTGCCAGCAGGGCTGCTTACGGTACTAGCACAGATACGCAGTATTTT
CASRAAYGTSTDTQYF
>.|TRBJ2-7|TRBV4-2|.
TGTGCCAGCAGCCAAGGTCGGGGAGACCCCTATGAGCAGTACTTC
CASSQGRGDPYEQYF
>few|TRBJ2-7|TRBV11-2|TRBD1
TGTGCTAGCAGCGCCGGGACAGGGCGCACTTACGAGCAGTACTTC
CASSAGTGRTYEQYF